This T cell receptor (beta chain) appears in the sequencing data of a study of T cells after posttransplantation cyclophosphamide. Germline V CDR1 and CDR2: SQVTM, ANQGSEA. V was cut by 2 bases and J by 2 bases, with 6 bases left in between. The CDR3 covers 12 residues. Treatment was busulfan-fludarabine conditioning, a marrow graft, and cyclophosphamide on days +3 and +4. The protocol was immunoSEQ multiplex PCR, while the TCRdb copy is restricted to in-frame clones and leaves out a portion. The repertoire includes about 17,000 clones, around 73% of them detected once, and roughly 31% sits in the top ten.

The chain links TRBV29-1 to TRBJ1-2; D gene unclear. The sequence came from a female patient aged 40-50 years who received an allogeneic stem cell transplant from a related donor, was CMV-positive, and had no GVHD. The T cells may come from the graft donor. Source: CD8+ T cells sorted from PBMCs, taken 1,800 to 2,000 days after a stem cell transplant with posttransplant cyclophosphamide. The CDR3 nucleotides read TGCAGCGTTGAATCCGGGAACTATGGCTACACCTTC. It specifies CSVESGNYGYTF.